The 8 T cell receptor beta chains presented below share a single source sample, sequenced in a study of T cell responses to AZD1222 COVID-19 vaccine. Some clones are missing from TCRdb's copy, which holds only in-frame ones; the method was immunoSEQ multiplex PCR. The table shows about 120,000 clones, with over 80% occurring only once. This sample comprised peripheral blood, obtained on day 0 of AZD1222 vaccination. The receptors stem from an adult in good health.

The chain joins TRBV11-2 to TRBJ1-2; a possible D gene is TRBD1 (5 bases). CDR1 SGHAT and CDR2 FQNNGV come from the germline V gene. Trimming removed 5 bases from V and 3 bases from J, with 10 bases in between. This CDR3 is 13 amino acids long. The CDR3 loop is CASSLTVDYGYTF. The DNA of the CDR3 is TGTGCCAGCAGCCTGACAGTCGACTATGGCTACACCTTC.

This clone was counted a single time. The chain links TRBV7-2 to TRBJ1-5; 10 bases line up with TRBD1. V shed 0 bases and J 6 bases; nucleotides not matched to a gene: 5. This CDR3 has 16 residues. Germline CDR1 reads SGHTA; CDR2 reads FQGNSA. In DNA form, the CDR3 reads TGTGCCAGCAGCTTAGCTTCGACAGGGGGCTTTCAGCCCCAGCATTTT. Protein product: CASSLASTGGFQPQHF.

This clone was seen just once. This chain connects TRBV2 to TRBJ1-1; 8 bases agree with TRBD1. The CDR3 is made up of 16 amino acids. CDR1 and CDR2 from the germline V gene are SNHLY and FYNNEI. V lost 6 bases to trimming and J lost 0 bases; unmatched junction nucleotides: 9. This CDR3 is CASRERQGKMNTEAFF. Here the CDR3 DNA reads TGTGCCAGCAGGGAACGACAGGGGAAAATGAACACTGAAGCTTTCTTT.

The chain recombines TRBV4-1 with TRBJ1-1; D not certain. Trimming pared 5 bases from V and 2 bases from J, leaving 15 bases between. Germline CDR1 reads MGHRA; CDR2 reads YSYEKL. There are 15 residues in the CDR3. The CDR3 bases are TGCGCCAGCAGCTCCGACAAAGGAATAAACACTGAAGCTTTCTTT. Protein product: CASSSDKGINTEAFF.

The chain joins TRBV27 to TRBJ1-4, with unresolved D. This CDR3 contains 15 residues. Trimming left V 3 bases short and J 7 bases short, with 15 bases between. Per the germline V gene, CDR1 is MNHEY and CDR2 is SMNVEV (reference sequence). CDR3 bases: TGTGCCAGCAGTTTTACGGCAGGCAAGGCTGAAAAACTGTTTTTT. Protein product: CASSFTAGKAEKLFF. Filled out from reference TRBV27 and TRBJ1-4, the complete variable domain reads EAQVTQNPRYLITVTGKKLTVTCSQNMNHEYMSWYRQDPGLGLRQIYYSMNVEVTDKGDVPEGYKVSRKEKRNFPLILESPSPNQTSLYFCASSFTAGKAEKLFFGSGTQLSVL.

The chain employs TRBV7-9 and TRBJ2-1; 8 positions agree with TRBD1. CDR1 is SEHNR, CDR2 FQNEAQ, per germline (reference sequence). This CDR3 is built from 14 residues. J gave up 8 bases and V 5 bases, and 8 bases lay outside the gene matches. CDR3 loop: CASSQGDRTHEQFF. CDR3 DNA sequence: TGTGCCAGCAGCCAAGGGGACAGGACCCATGAGCAGTTCTTC.

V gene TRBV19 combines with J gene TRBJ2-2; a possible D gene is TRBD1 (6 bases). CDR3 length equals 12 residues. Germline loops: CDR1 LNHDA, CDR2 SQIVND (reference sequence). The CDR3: CAVGQNTGELFF. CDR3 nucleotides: TGTGCAGTGGGACAGAACACCGGGGAGCTGTTTTTT.

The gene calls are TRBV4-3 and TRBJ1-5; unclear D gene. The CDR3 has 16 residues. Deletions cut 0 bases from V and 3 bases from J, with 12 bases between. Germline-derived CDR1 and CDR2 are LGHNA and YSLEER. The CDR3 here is CASSQDRLANNQPQHF. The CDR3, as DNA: TGCGCCAGCAGCCAAGATCGTTTGGCAAACAATCAGCCCCAGCATTTT.